This TCR beta chain was captured by sequencing in a study of technical replicates of blood from a few donors. Looked up from germline, CDR1 is SQVTM and CDR2 is ANQGSEA. Trimming left V 6 bases short and J 3 bases short, with 9 bases between. CDR3 length: 11 residues. Some clones are missing from TCRdb's copy, which holds only in-frame ones; the method was immunoSEQ multiplex PCR. This sample has 81,000 or so clones, with 90% to 97% found just once. The sequenced material came from T cells isolated from PBMCs. This receptor was taken from a human donor in good health. The genes are TRBV29-1 and TRBJ2-7; the D gene is possibly TRBD1 (5 bases). The CDR3 sequence: CSVRDSYEQYF. The CDR3 DNA reads as TGCAGCGTACGAGACAGCTACGAGCAGTACTTC.